This TCR beta chain derives from a study of T cell responses to AZD1222 COVID-19 vaccine. Recipients boosted at about 4 weeks or about 12 weeks are pooled. Concerning this clone itself: Its target is unknown.

General study results and limits: Vaccine-related CD4 TCRs covered spike, predominating at 160-218 and 743-854. It was only a handful of AZD1222 recipients who were seropositive at baseline.

Measured with immunoSEQ multiplex PCR; TCRdb has only the in-frame clones, and not every one. Among roughly 200,000 clones listed, roughly nine tenths were seen once. This clonotype was obtained from an adult who received the AZD1222 COVID-19 vaccine. The sample here was peripheral blood, taken 28 days after the second AZD1222 dose.

DNA for the CDR3: TGTGCCAGTAGTGGGTACAGGGACTATGGCTACACCTTC. The encoded protein is CASSGYRDYGYTF. J is TRBJ1-2 and V is TRBV19, with a tentative D call TRBD1 (6 bases). Trimming took 5 bases from V and 3 from J, leaving 10 bases between them. This CDR3 has 13 residues. The germline V gene encodes CDR1 LNHDA and CDR2 SQIVND (reference sequence). Supplemented by reference TRBV19 and TRBJ1-2, the full variable domain reads DGGITQSPKYLFRKEGQNVTLSCEQNLNHDAMYWYRQDPGQGLRLIYYSQIVNDFQKGDIAEGYSVSREKKESFPLTVTSAQKNPTAFYLCASSGYRDYGYTFGSGTRLTVV.